The present T cell receptor beta chain was sequenced within a study of OX40 agonist ivuxolimab in advanced cancers. About the study: Patients took ivuxolimab, an agonistic anti-OX40 (CD134) antibody. People in dose escalation had one of these cancers: hepatocellular carcinoma, melanoma, renal cell or head and neck cancer. Study-wide findings and caveats: Which antigen the expanded peripheral T cells recognized is unknown. Near-lowest levels of clonal expansion characterized partial responders at 0.1-3.0 mg/kg.

Clones were read by immunoSEQ multiplex PCR, and TCRdb kept only the in-frame ones, dropping some. In the table there are approximately 84,000 clones, 80% to 95% of which are singletons. Concerning this clone itself: As yet, its antigen is unknown.

The sequence derives from an adult with an advanced solid tumor such as melanoma, head and neck, liver or kidney cancer. The sample here was CD4+ or CD8+ T cells sorted from blood, taken in a trial of the OX40 agonist ivuxolimab.

The CDR3 spells CSARRADTQYF. The DNA for the CDR3 is TGCAGTGCTAGGAGAGCAGATACGCAGTATTTT. The chain employs TRBV20-1 and TRBJ2-3; D remains ambiguous. CDR1 and CDR2 from the germline V gene are DFQATT and SNEGSKA (reference sequence). CDR3 length: 11 residues. V lost 3 bases to trimming and J lost 4 bases, with 5 bases between them.